Each of the 3 T cell receptor beta chains below was sequenced from the same sample in a study of beta chain features in type 1 diabetes (dated by TCRdb to 2016 to 2019). What the research found in general, with its limitations: In all four CD4+ subsets, TCRB CDR3 length was moderately but significantly shorter in type 1 diabetes patients.

No antigen has been assigned to these receptors. Library preparation used the immunoSEQ multiplex PCR assay. The entire amount of isolated RNA was reverse transcribed using the High Capacity cDNA Reverse Transcription Kit, so the sequenced TCRB transcripts were expressed ones. TCRdb's version of the immuneACCESS table is confined to in-frame rearrangements and falls short of the full clone set. An unresolved V gene accounts for under half of the shortfall where checked; the remainder is of unknown origin. This sample gives 200,000 to 300,000 clones in total; approximately 10% of them show up just once. The ten largest clones represent around 0.017% of the sample. Sequences were obtained from naive CD4+ T cells from blood. The cell subset or site label of this sample denotes: true naive CD4+ T cells. The source is a man aged 30 to 39 with type 1 diabetes.

The table lists this clone with a few counts. The rearrangement uses TRBV4-1 and TRBJ2-7; 7 bases align to TRBD1. The CDR3 runs to 13 residues. Germline assignment: CDR1 MGHRA and CDR2 YSYEKL. Losses at the gene ends were 2 bases for V and 4 bases for J; bases not matched to a gene: 2. CDR3 in amino acids: CASSQQQGYEQYF. DNA of the CDR3: TGCGCCAGCAGCCAACAACAGGGGTACGAGCAGTACTTC.

This clone was seen a handful of times. J is TRBJ1-5 and V is TRBV18, with D possibly TRBD1 on 5 matching bases. V gave up 2 bases and J gave up 9 bases, with 11 bases separating them. The germline V gene encodes CDR1 KGHSH and CDR2 LQKENI. The CDR3 has 13 amino acids. The CDR3 DNA sequence: TGTGCCAGCTCACCAGAGCAGGGCCGGCCCCAGCATTTT. Its translation is CASSPEQGRPQHF.

The rearrangement uses TRBV11-2 and TRBJ2-7; unclear D gene. CDR3 length: 14 residues. Germline CDR1 and CDR2: SGHAT and FQNNGV. V lost 5 bases, J lost 2 bases, and 13 bases lay in between. CDR3 DNA: TGTGCCAGCAGCCCCAGCCCGGGTCCCTACGAGCAGTACTTC. This encodes CASSPSPGPYEQYF.